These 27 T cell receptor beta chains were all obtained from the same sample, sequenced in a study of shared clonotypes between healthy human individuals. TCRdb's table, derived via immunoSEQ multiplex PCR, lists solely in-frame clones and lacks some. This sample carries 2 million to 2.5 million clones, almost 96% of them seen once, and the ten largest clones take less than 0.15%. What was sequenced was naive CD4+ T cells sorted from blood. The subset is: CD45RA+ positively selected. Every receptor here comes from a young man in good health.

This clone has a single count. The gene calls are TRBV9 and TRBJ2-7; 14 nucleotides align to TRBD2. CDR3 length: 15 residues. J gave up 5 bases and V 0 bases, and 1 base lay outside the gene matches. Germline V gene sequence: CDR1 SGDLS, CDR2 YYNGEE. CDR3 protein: CASSVAGLAGDEQYF. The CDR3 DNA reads TGTGCCAGCAGCGTAGCGGGACTAGCGGGAGACGAGCAGTACTTC.

The DNA of the CDR3 is TGCGCCAGCAGCCCTGAGAGGACTTGGAATTCACCCCTCCACTTT. It codes for CASSPERTWNSPLHF. This chain connects TRBV5-1 to TRBJ1-6, with no clear D. The CDR3 is 15 residues long. CDR1 and CDR2 from the germline V gene are SGHRS and YFSETQ. Trimming removed 4 bases from V and 7 bases from J, with 15 bases in between. The variable domain in full, completed from reference TRBV5-1 and TRBJ1-6, reads KAGVTQTPRYLIKTRGQQVTLSCSPISGHRSVSWYQQTPGQGLQFLFEYFSETQRNKGNFPGRFSGRQFSNSRSEMNVSTLELGDSALYLCASSPERTWNSPLHFGNGTRLTVT.

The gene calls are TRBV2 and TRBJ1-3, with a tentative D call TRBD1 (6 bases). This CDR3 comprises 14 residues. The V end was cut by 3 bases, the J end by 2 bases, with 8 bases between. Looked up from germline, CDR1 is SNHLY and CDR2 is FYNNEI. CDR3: CASSEDRTGNTIYF. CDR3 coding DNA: TGTGCCAGCAGTGAGGACAGAACTGGAAACACCATATATTTT.

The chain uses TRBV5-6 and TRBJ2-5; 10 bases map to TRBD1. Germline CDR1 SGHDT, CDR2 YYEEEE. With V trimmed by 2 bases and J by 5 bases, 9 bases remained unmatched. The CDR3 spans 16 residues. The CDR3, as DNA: TGTGCCAGCAGCTTACCGGGACAGGGGAAACGGGAGACCCAGTACTTC. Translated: CASSLPGQGKRETQYF. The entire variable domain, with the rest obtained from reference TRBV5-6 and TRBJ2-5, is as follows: DAGVTQSPTHLIKTRGQQVTLRCSPKSGHDTVSWYQQALGQGPQFIFQYYEEEERQRGNFPDRFSGHQFPNYSSELNVNALLLGDSALYLCASSLPGQGKRETQYFGPGTRLLVL.

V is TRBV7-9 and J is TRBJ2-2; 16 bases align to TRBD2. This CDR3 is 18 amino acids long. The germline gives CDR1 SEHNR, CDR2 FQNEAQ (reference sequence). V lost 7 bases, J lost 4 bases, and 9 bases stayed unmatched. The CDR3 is CASNAGLAGGPSTGELFF. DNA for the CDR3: TGTGCCAGCAACGCGGGACTAGCGGGAGGGCCGAGCACCGGGGAGCTGTTTTTT.

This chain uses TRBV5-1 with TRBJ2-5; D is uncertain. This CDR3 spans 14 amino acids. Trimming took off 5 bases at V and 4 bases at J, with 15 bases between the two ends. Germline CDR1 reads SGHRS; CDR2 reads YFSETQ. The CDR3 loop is CASRLDKTRETQYF. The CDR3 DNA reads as TGCGCCAGCAGACTTGACAAGACCAGAGAGACCCAGTACTTC.

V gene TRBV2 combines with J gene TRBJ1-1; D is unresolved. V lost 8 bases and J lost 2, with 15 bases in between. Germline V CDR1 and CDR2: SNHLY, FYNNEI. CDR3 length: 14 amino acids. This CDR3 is CASGEGRLNTEAFF. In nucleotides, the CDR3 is TGTGCCAGCGGGGAGGGCAGGTTAAACACTGAAGCTTTCTTT.

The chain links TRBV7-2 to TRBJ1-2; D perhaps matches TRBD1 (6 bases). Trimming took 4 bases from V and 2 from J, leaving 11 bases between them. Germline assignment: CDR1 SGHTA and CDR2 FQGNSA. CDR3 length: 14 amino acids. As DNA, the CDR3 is TGTGCCAGCAGCTGGGGAACAGGGAACTATGGCTACACCTTC. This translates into CASSWGTGNYGYTF.

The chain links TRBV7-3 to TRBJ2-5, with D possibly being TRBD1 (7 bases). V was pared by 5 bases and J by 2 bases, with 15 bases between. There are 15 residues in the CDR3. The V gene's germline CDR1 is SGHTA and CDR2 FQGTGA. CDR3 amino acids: CASSPRGAPQETQYF. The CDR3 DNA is TGTGCCAGCAGCCCCAGGGGGGCCCCTCAAGAGACCCAGTACTTC.

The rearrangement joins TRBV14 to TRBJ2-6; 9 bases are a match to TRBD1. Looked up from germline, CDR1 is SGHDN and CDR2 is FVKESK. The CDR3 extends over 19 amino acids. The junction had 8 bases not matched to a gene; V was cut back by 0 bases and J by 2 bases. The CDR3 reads CASSQDLGQGKPGANVLTF. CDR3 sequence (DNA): TGTGCCAGCAGCCAAGATTTAGGACAGGGGAAGCCTGGGGCCAACGTCCTGACTTTC.

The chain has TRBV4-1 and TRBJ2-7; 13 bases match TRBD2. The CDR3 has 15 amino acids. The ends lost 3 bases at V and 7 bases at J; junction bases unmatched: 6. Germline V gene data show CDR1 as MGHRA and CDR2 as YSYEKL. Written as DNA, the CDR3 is TGCGCCAGCAGCCAGCAAGGACTAGCGGGAGTTGAGCAGTACTTC. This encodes CASSQQGLAGVEQYF.

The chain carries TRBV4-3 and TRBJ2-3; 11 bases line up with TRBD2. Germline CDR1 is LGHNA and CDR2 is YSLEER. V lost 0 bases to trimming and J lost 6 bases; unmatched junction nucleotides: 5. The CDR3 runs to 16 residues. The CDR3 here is CASSQDWTSGWDTQYF. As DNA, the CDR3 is TGCGCCAGCAGCCAAGATTGGACTAGCGGGTGGGATACGCAGTATTTT.

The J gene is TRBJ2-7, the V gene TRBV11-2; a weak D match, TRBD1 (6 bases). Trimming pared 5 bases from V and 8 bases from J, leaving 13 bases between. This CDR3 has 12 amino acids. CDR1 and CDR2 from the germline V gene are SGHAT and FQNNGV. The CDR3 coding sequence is TGTGCCAGCAGCAAGGGGGTTTTGCAGCAGTACTTC. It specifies CASSKGVLQQYF. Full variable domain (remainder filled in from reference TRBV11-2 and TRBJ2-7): EAGVAQSPRYKIIEKRQSVAFWCNPISGHATLYWYQQILGQGPKLLIQFQNNGVVDDSQLPKDRFSAERLKGVDSTLKIQPAKLEDSAVYLCASSKGVLQQYFGPGTRLTVT.

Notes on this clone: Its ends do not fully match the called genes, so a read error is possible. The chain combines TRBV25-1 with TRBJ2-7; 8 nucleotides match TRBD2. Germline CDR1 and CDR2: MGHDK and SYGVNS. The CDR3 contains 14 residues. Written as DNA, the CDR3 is TGTGCCACCAGTCGGGGGGGTCGCCCCTACGAGCAGTACTTC. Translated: CATSRGGRPYEQYF.

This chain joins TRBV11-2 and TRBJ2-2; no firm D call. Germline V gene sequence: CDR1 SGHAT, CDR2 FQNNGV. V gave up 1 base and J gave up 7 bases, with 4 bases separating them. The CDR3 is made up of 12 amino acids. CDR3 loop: CASSLAYGELFF. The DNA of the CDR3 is TGTGCCAGCAGCTTAGCATACGGGGAGCTGTTTTTT. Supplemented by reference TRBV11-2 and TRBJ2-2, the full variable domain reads EAGVAQSPRYKIIEKRQSVAFWCNPISGHATLYWYQQILGQGPKLLIQFQNNGVVDDSQLPKDRFSAERLKGVDSTLKIQPAKLEDSAVYLCASSLAYGELFFGEGSRLTVL.

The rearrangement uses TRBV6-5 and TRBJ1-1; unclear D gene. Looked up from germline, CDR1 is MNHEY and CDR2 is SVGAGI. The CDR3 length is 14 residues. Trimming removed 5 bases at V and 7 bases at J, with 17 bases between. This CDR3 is CASSPQDRPSEAFF. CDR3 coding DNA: TGTGCCAGCAGTCCCCAGGACCGTCCTAGTGAAGCTTTCTTT.

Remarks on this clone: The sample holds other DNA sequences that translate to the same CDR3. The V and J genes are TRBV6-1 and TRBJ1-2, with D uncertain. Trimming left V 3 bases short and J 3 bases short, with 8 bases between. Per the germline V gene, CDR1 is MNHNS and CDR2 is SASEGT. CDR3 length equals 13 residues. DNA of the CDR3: TGTGCCAGCAGTGATGAGGGCTACTATGGCTACACCTTC. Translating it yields CASSDEGYYGYTF.

The CDR3, as DNA: TGTGCCATGAGAGACCGGGACACCCACGGGCGGCTGTTTTTT. This sequence encodes CAMRDRDTHGRLFF. The chain recombines TRBV10-3 with TRBJ1-4; possibly TRBD1 for D (6 bases). This CDR3 is built from 14 residues. The V gene lost 9 bases and the J gene lost 14 bases, with 25 bases spanning the gap. From germline, CDR1 is ENHRY and CDR2 SYGVKD.

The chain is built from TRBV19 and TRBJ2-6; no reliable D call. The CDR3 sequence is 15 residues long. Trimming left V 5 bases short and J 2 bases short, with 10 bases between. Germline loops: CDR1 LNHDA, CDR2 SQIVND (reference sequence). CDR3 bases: TGTGCCAGTAGTGTTGGAGTCCCTGGGGCCAACGTCCTGACTTTC. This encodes CASSVGVPGANVLTF.

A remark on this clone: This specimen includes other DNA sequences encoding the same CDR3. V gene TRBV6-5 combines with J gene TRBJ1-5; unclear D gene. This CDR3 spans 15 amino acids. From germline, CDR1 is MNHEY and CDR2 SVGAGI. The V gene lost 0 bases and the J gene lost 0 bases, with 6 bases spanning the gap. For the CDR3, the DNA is TGTGCCAGCAGTTACTCGTCAGATAGCAATCAGCCCCAGCATTTT. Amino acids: CASSYSSDSNQPQHF.

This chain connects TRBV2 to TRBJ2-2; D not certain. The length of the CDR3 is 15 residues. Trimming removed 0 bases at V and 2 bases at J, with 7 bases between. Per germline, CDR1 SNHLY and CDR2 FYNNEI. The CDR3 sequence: CASSEAYRNTGELFF. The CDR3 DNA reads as TGTGCCAGCAGTGAAGCTTACAGAAACACCGGGGAGCTGTTTTTT.

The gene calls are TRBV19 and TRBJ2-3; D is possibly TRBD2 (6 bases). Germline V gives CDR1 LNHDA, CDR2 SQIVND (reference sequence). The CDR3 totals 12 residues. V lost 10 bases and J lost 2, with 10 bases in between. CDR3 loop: CATGEVTDTQYF. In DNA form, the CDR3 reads TGTGCCACGGGGGAGGTCACAGATACGCAGTATTTT.

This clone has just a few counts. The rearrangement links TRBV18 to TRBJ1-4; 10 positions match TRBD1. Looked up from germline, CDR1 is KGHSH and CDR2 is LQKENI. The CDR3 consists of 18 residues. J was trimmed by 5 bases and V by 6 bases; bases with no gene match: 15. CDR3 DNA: TGTGCCAGCTCTCTTACCGGGACAGGGGTGAACCAAAATGAAAAACTGTTTTTT. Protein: CASSLTGTGVNQNEKLFF.

CDR3 residues: CASTTGNTGELFF. CDR3 DNA sequence: TGTGCCAGCACTACAGGGAACACCGGGGAGCTGTTTTTT. The V call is TRBV2, the J call TRBJ2-2; D perhaps matches TRBD1 (5 bases). The CDR3 has 13 amino acids. Trimming took off 7 bases at V and 1 base at J, with 7 bases between the two ends. CDR1 and CDR2 from the germline V gene are SNHLY and FYNNEI.

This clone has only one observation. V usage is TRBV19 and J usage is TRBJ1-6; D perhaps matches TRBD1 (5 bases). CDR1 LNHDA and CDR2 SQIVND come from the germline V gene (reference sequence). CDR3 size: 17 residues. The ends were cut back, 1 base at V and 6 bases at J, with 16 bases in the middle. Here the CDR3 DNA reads TGTGCCAGTAGTATAGTCGGCCGGGGCTCGTCTAATTCACCCCTCCACTTT. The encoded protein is CASSIVGRGSSNSPLHF.

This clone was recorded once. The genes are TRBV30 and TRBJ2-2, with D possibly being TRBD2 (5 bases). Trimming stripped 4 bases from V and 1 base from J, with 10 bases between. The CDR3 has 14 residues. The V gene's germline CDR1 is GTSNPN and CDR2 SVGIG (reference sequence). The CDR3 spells CAWITSGNTGELFF. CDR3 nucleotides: TGTGCCTGGATTACAAGCGGGAACACCGGGGAGCTGTTTTTT. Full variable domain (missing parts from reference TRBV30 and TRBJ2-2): SQTIHQWPATLVQPVGSPLSLECTVEGTSNPNLYWYRQAAGRGLQLLFYSVGIGQISSEVPQNLSASRPQDRQFILSSKKLLLSDSGFYLCAWITSGNTGELFFGEGSRLTVL.

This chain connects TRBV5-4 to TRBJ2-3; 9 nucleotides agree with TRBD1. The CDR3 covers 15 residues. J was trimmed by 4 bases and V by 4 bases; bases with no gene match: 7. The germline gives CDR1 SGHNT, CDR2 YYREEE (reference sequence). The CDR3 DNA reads TGTGCCAGCAGCACGGGACAGGGCTCCTCAGATACGCAGTATTTT. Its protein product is CASSTGQGSSDTQYF.